This TCR beta chain originates from a study of T cell changes during pregnancy in multiple sclerosis. Method: immunoSEQ multiplex PCR; TCRdb's copy keeps in-frame clones and lacks some. The data hold 60,000 to 90,000 clones, with around nine tenths observed a single time. The source of this sequence is a female donor in good health, enrolled as a control in a pregnancy study. The sequencing used peripheral blood, collected in the first trimester of pregnancy.

The CDR3 loop reads CASSPTGEGTGDNEQFF. The CDR3 bases are TGTGCCAGCAGCCCGACGGGGGAAGGGACCGGGGACAATGAGCAGTTCTTC. V and J are TRBV13 and TRBJ2-1, with D perhaps matching TRBD2 (6 bases). The CDR3 spans 17 residues. V lost 5 bases and J lost 5, with 22 bases in between. From germline, CDR1 is PRHDT and CDR2 FYEKMQ (reference sequence).